This is a list of T cell receptor beta chains from one sample in a study of blood T cell repertoires in COVID-19. Using immunoSEQ multiplex PCR, the repertoire was profiled, and TCRdb retains in-frame clones only, with some absent. The table records about 190,000 clones, roughly nine tenths of them present only once. Sequencing was carried out using peripheral blood. These receptors all come from a man aged 35-49 years with acute or convalescent COVID-19. Both conserved end residues are part of each CDR3. D genes are given only for firm matches. The size field is filled for only some rows; it gives once, few, many or a size class.

d_gene	v_gene	j_gene	abundance	CDR3aa	CDR3nt
.	TRBV6-1	TRBJ1-1	.	CASSYFSGSEAFF	TGTGCCAGCAGTTATTTTTCAGGGTCTGAAGCTTTCTTT
.	TRBV14	TRBJ1-1	.	CASSQEIPEVNGEAFF	TGTGCCAGCAGCCAAGAGATCCCCGAAGTGAACGGTGAAGCTTTCTTT
TRBD2	TRBV5-6	TRBJ2-1	.	CASSLAPGAGGNEQFF	TGTGCCAGCAGCTTGGCACCTGGAGCGGGGGGGAATGAGCAGTTCTTC
TRBD2	TRBV4-2	TRBJ2-3	.	CASSRPGGSPDTQYF	TGTGCCAGCAGCCGCCCGGGGGGGTCGCCAGATACGCAGTATTTT
.	TRBV28	TRBJ1-2	.	CASSLNIDYGYTF	TGTGCCAGCAGTTTAAACATCGACTATGGCTACACCTTC
.	TRBV30	TRBJ1-5	.	CAWSEGPLGGPQHF	TGTGCCTGGAGTGAGGGACCGCTGGGAGGACCCCAGCATTTT
.	TRBV3-1/TRBV3-2	TRBJ1-3	.	CASSQESRAGNTIYF	TGTGCCAGCAGCCAAGAATCGAGGGCTGGAAACACCATATATTTT
.	TRBV27	TRBJ1-6	.	CASSPYNSPLHF	TGTGCCAGCAGTCCATATAATTCACCCCTCCACTTT
.	TRBV10-1	TRBJ2-3	.	CASSELGASTDTQYF	TGCGCCAGCAGTGAGTTGGGAGCTAGCACAGATACGCAGTATTTT
TRBD1	TRBV9	TRBJ2-7	.	CASSVGPGQPYEQYF	TGTGCCAGCAGCGTGGGGCCGGGACAGCCCTACGAGCAGTACTTC
TRBD2	TRBV27	TRBJ2-3	.	CASSFWGGTDTQYF	TGTGCCAGCAGTTTTTGGGGGGGTACAGATACGCAGTATTTT
.	TRBV4-1	TRBJ2-5	.	CASSQVDSETQYF	TGCGCCAGCAGCCAAGTCGACTCAGAGACCCAGTACTTC
TRBD1	TRBV4-3	TRBJ1-3	.	CASSQDRGSGNTIYF	TGCGCCAGCAGCCAGGACAGGGGGAGTGGAAACACCATATATTTT
TRBD1	TRBV5-4	TRBJ2-3	.	CASSLGQGETDTQYF	TGTGCCAGCAGCTTGGGACAGGGGGAAACAGATACGCAGTATTTT
TRBD1	TRBV6-1	TRBJ1-5	.	CASSEAGTDYSNQPQHF	TGTGCCAGCAGTGAAGCGGGGACAGACTATAGCAATCAGCCCCAGCATTTT
TRBD1	TRBV18	TRBJ1-1	once	CASSSQGASVAFF	TGTGCCAGCTCATCACAGGGGGCAAGTGTAGCTTTCTTT
.	TRBV7-2	TRBJ1-4	.	CASSLVANEKLFF	TGTGCCAGCAGCCTGGTAGCTAATGAAAAACTGTTTTTT
.	TRBV2	TRBJ2-7	.	CASRVEAYEQYF	TGTGCCAGCAGGGTTGAGGCCTACGAGCAGTACTTC
TRBD1	TRBV18	TRBJ1-2	.	CASSPGDRGNPNYGYTF	TGTGCCAGCTCACCGGGGGACAGAGGCAACCCTAACTATGGCTACACCTTC
TRBD2	TRBV4-2	TRBJ2-2	.	CASSQDRAGGPGELFF	TGTGCCAGCAGCCAAGATAGAGCGGGGGGGCCGGGGGAGCTGTTTTTT
TRBD1	TRBV6-5	TRBJ1-2	once	CASRSTGGDGYTF	TGTGCCAGCAGGTCGACAGGGGGGGATGGCTACACCTTC
.	TRBV27	TRBJ2-3	.	CASSLASTDTQYF	TGTGCCAGCAGTTTAGCGAGCACAGATACGCAGTATTTT
TRBD1	TRBV4-1	TRBJ1-3	.	CASSSGTGSGNTIYF	TGCGCCAGCAGCTCCGGGACAGGCTCTGGAAACACCATATATTTT
.	TRBV3-1/TRBV3-2	TRBJ2-5	.	CASSQDHGAQETQYF	TGTGCCAGCAGCCAAGATCATGGGGCTCAAGAGACCCAGTACTTC
TRBD1	TRBV27	TRBJ2-6	once	CASSLTGFGANVLTF	TGTGCCAGCAGTTTGACAGGGTTCGGGGCCAACGTCCTGACTTTC
.	TRBV19	TRBJ1-1	.	CASSINRGTEAFF	TGTGCCAGTAGTATAAATCGGGGAACTGAAGCTTTCTTT
.	TRBV5-1	TRBJ2-3	.	CASSLKPPGNLADTQYF	TGCGCCAGCAGCTTGAAGCCCCCAGGGAACTTAGCAGATACGCAGTATTTT
.	TRBV9	TRBJ2-1	.	CASSVSGTLGNEQFF	TGTGCCAGCAGCGTGTCGGGGACTTTGGGCAATGAGCAGTTCTTC
TRBD1	TRBV5-6	TRBJ2-6	.	CASSAGTGYLSGANVLTF	TGTGCCAGCAGCGCGGGGACAGGGTACCTGTCTGGGGCCAACGTCCTGACTTTC
.	TRBV7-9	TRBJ1-2	.	CASSPSLGQRSIGYTF	TGTGCCAGCAGCCCGAGCCTCGGACAGCGCTCTATTGGCTACACCTTC
.	TRBV21-1	TRBJ2-1	.	CASTPRQLAGGLSHNEQFF	TGTGCCAGCACCCCGAGGCAACTAGCGGGGGGGCTTAGCCACAATGAGCAGTTCTTC
TRBD2	TRBV9	TRBJ2-3	.	CASSDWDWGGDTQYF	TGTGCCAGCAGCGATTGGGACTGGGGGGGAGATACGCAGTATTTT
TRBD1	TRBV5-1	TRBJ2-7	.	CASSPGDREGYEQYF	TGCGCCAGCAGCCCTGGGGACAGGGAAGGATACGAGCAGTACTTC
.	TRBV11-2	TRBJ2-1	.	CASSLDPGLRLDNEQFF	TGTGCCAGCAGCTTAGATCCAGGGTTGCGGCTCGACAATGAGCAGTTCTTC
.	TRBV7-2	TRBJ1-1	.	CASSSRGAGHLNTEAFF	TGTGCCAGCAGCTCCCGGGGGGCTGGACATCTAAACACTGAAGCTTTCTTT
.	TRBV9	TRBJ1-1	.	CASSVGGVALNTEAFF	TGTGCCAGCAGCGTCGGGGGGGTTGCTTTAAACACTGAAGCTTTCTTT
TRBD1	TRBV29-1	TRBJ1-2	.	CSVAPGQAGYGYTF	TGCAGCGTTGCCCCGGGACAGGCAGGCTATGGCTACACCTTC
TRBD1	TRBV5-4	TRBJ2-7	.	CASSLAISLDRAGEQYF	TGTGCCAGCAGCTTGGCGATTTCGTTGGACAGGGCTGGCGAGCAGTACTTC
.	TRBV18	TRBJ1-1	.	CASSPAQVNTEAFF	TGTGCCAGCTCACCGGCCCAGGTGAACACTGAAGCTTTCTTT
.	TRBV6-5	TRBJ2-1	.	CASSLQGGTYNEQFF	TGTGCCAGCAGTTTACAGGGTGGGACCTACAATGAGCAGTTCTTC
TRBD1	TRBV28	TRBJ2-3	.	CASSSSFGTGGTDTQYF	TGTGCCAGCAGTTCTTCCTTCGGGACAGGGGGCACAGATACGCAGTATTTT
TRBD1	TRBV19	TRBJ1-2	.	CASSLPGGTGEGYTF	TGTGCCAGTAGCCTCCCTGGTGGGACAGGGGAGGGCTACACCTTC
.	TRBV5-4	TRBJ2-1	.	CASSLLGNSYNEQFF	TGTGCCAGCAGCTTGCTGGGCAACTCCTACAATGAGCAGTTCTTC
TRBD1	TRBV5-6	TRBJ1-5	.	CASSLGDRGRNQPQHF	TGTGCCAGCAGCTTGGGGGACAGGGGGCGTAATCAGCCCCAGCATTTT
TRBD2	TRBV7-8	TRBJ2-7	.	CAGSGTSGGGSSYEQYF	TGTGCCGGGTCCGGGACTAGCGGGGGGGGGAGCTCCTACGAGCAGTACTTC
TRBD1	TRBV6-6	TRBJ2-5	.	CASRYTGGRETQYF	TGTGCCAGCAGATATACAGGGGGCAGGGAGACCCAGTACTTC
.	TRBV3-1/TRBV3-2	TRBJ1-5	few	CASSQLQSQPQHF	TGTGCCAGCAGCCAGCTACAGAGCCAGCCCCAGCATTTT
TRBD1	TRBV5-8	TRBJ1-4	.	CASRQDRGSEKLFF	TGTGCCAGCAGACAGGACAGGGGAAGCGAAAAACTGTTTTTT
.	TRBV3-1/TRBV3-2	TRBJ1-5	.	CASSQVNGDQPQHF	TGTGCCAGCAGCCAAGTAAACGGTGATCAGCCCCAGCATTTT
TRBD2	TRBV28	TRBJ2-5	.	CASSQSGGMIETQYF	TGTGCCAGCAGTCAGAGCGGGGGGATGATAGAGACCCAGTACTTC
.	TRBV6-4	TRBJ1-1	.	CASSPGAANTEAFF	TGTGCCAGCAGTCCAGGGGCTGCGAACACTGAAGCTTTCTTT
.	TRBV11-2	TRBJ2-1	.	CASSWAGTPYNEQFF	TGTGCCAGCAGCTGGGCCGGGACACCGTACAATGAGCAGTTCTTC
.	TRBV7-3	TRBJ2-5	.	CASSLRGSQETQYF	TGTGCCAGCAGCTTACGAGGGAGCCAAGAGACCCAGTACTTC
.	TRBV10-3	TRBJ2-1	.	CAITPTLTYNEQFF	TGTGCCATCACCCCGACACTTACCTACAATGAGCAGTTCTTC
.	TRBV28	TRBJ2-7	.	CASSSPLRGSYEQYF	TGTGCCAGCAGTTCCCCCCTAAGGGGATCCTACGAGCAGTACTTC
TRBD1	TRBV2	TRBJ2-5	.	CASSGTGARQETQYF	TGTGCCAGCAGTGGGACAGGGGCGCGCCAAGAGACCCAGTACTTC
.	TRBV29-1	TRBJ1-2	.	CSVESGRGDGYTF	TGCAGCGTTGAATCGGGCAGGGGTGATGGCTACACCTTC